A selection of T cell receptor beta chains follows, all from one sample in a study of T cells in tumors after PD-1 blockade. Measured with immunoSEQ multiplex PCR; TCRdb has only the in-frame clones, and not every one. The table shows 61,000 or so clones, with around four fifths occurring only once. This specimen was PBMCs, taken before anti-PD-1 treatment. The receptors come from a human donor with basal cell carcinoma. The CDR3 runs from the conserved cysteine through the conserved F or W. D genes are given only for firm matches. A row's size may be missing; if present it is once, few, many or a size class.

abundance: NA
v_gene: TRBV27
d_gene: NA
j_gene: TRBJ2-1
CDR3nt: TGTGCCAGCAGGTCTAGGCGTCATGAGCAGTTCTTC
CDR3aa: CASRSRRHEQFF

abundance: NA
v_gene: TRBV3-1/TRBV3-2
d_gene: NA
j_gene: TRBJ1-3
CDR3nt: TGTGCCAGCAGCGCCCCGTCCCGCCCTGGAAACACCATATATTTT
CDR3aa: CASSAPSRPGNTIYF

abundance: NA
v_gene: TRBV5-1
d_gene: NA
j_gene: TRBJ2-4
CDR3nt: TGCGCCAGCAGCTTGGTGGGGGCGCAAAACATTCAGTACTTC
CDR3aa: CASSLVGAQNIQYF

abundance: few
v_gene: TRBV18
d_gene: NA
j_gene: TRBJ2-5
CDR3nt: TGTGCCAGCTCAAACCTTCAAGAGACCCAGTACTTC
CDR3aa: CASSNLQETQYF

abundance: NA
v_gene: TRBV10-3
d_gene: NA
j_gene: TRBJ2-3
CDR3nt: TGTGCCATCAGTGAAGGTACTATCACAGATACGCAGTATTTT
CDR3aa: CAISEGTITDTQYF

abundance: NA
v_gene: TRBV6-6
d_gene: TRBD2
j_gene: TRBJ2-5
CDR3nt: TGTGCCAGCAGTTACTCCCAACTAGCGGGGGTAGAGACCCAGTACTTC
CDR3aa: CASSYSQLAGVETQYF

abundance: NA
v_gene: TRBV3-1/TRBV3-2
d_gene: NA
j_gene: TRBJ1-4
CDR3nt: TGTGCCAGCAGCTTACGGACGGCAACTAATGAAAAACTGTTTTTT
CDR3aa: CASSLRTATNEKLFF

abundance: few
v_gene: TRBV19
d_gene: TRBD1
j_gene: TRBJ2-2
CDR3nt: TGTGCCAGTAGGGGGACAGCAAACACCGGGGAGCTGTTTTTT
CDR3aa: CASRGTANTGELFF

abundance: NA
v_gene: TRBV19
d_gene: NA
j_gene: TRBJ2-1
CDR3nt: TGTGCCAGTAGTATAGACAGGTCCTCCTACAATGAGCAGTTCTTC
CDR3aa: CASSIDRSSYNEQFF

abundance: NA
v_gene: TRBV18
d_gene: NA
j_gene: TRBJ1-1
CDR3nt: TGTGCCAGCACACAGGTGATGAACACTGAAGCTTTCTTT
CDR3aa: CASTQVMNTEAFF

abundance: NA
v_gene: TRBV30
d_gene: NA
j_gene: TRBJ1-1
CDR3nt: TGTGCCTGGAGCACCCCCGACGGCCGCACTGAAGCTTTCTTT
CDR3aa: CAWSTPDGRTEAFF

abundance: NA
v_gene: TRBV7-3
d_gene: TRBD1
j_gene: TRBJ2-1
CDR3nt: TGTGCCAGCAGCTACGGGACAGGGTTTTACAATGAGCAGTTCTTC
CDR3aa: CASSYGTGFYNEQFF

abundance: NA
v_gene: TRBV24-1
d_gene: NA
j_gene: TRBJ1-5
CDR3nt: TGTGCCACCAGTGATTTGCCAGGGTACGGCAATCAGCCCCAGCATTTT
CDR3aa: CATSDLPGYGNQPQHF

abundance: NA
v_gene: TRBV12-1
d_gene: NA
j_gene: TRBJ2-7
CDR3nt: TGTGCCAGCAGCTTGATGACAGGGAGGTCCTACGAGCAGTACTTC
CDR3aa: CASSLMTGRSYEQYF

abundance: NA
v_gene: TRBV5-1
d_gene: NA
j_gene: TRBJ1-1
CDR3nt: TGCGCCAGCAGCGTTGGGACAAACACTGAAGCTTTCTTT
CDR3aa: CASSVGTNTEAFF

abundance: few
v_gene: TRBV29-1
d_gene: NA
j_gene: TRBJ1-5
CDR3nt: TGCAGCGTTGTTACAGAACTTAATAGCAATCAGCCCCAGCATTTT
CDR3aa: CSVVTELNSNQPQHF

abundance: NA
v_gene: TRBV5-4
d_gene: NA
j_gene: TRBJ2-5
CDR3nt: TGTGCCAGCAGCCCCGGGGGTAGTTTGCAAGAGACCCAGTACTTC
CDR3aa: CASSPGGSLQETQYF

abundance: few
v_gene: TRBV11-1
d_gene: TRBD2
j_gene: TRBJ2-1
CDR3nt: TGTGCCAGCAGCTCGCCGGGACTAGCGGGGCAGTTCTTC
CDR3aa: CASSSPGLAGQFF

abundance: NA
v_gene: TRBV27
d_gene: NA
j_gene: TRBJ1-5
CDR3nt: TGTGCCAGCAGTTCAGGGGCGGTTGGCAATCAGCCCCAGCATTTT
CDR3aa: CASSSGAVGNQPQHF

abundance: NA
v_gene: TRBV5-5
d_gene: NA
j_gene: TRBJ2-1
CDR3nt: TGTGCCAGCAGCCATACGGCTAGCCGGAATGAGCAGTTCTTC
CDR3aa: CASSHTASRNEQFF

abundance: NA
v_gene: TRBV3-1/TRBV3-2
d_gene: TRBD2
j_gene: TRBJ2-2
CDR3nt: TGTGCCAGCAGATCCGGACTAGCGGGGGCCGGGGAGCTGTTTTTT
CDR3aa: CASRSGLAGAGELFF

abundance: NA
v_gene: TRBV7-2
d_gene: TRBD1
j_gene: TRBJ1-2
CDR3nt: TGTGCCAGCAGCCCTGCGGGACAGGGGGCGAATGGCTACACCTTC
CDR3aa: CASSPAGQGANGYTF

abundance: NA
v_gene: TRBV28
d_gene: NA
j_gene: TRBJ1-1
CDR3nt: TGTGCCAGCAGTTTCTCTGGGGCGTCCGCAGTAGAAGCTTTCTTT
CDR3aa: CASSFSGASAVEAFF

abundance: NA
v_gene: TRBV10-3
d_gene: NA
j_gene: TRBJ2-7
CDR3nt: TGTGCCGTCGCTAGCGCCTACGAGCAGTACTTC
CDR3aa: CAVASAYEQYF

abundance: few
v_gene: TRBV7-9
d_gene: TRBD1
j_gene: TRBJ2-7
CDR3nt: TGTGCCAGCAGCCCAGGGACAGGGGGCCTTATCGAGCAGTACTTC
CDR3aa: CASSPGTGGLIEQYF

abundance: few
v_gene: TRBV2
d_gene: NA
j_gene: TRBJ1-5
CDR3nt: TGTGCCAGCAGTGACGACAGGTCCCAGCATTTT
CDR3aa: CASSDDRSQHF

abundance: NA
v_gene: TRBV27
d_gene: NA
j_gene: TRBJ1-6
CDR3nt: TGTGCCAGCAGCCGTCTGAGGGGATCTAATTCACCCCTCCACTTT
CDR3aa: CASSRLRGSNSPLHF

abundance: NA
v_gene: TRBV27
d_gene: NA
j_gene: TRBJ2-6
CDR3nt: TGTGCCAGCAGTTTATTAGGCTCTGGGGCCAACGTCCTGACTTTC
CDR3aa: CASSLLGSGANVLTF

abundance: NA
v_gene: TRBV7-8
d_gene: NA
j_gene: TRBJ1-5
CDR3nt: TGTGCCAGCAGCTTAGGCAGACAACTTAGCAATCAGCCCCAGCATTTT
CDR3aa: CASSLGRQLSNQPQHF

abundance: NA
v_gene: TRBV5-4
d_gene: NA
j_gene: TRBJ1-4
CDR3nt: TGTGCCAGCAGCTTGACGGGGGAGGGTGAAAAACTGTTTTTT
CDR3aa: CASSLTGEGEKLFF

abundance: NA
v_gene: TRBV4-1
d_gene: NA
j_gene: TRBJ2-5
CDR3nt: TGCGCCAGCAGCCAAGATATGGCACGAGAGACCCAGTACTTC
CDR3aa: CASSQDMARETQYF

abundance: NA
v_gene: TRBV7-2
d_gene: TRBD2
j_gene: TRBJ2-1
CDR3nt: TGTGCCAGCAGCGAAGCGGGGACCAATGAGCAGTTCTTC
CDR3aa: CASSEAGTNEQFF

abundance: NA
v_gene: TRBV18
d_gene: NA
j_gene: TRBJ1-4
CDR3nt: TGTGCCAGCTCACTATCCTCAGGACACCAAAATGAAAAACTGTTTTTT
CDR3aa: CASSLSSGHQNEKLFF

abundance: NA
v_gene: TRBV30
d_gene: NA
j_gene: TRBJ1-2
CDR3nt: TGTGCCTGGAGTTCCGGGGTAAACTATGGCTACACCTTC
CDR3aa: CAWSSGVNYGYTF

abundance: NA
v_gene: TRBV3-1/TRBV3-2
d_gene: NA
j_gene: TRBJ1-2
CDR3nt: TGTGCCAGCAGCCAAGCTGCTAACTATGGCTACACCTTC
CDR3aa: CASSQAANYGYTF

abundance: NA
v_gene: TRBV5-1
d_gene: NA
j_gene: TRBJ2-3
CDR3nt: TGCGCCAGCAGCTTGGGGTCAGTGGGCACAGATACGCAGTATTTT
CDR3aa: CASSLGSVGTDTQYF

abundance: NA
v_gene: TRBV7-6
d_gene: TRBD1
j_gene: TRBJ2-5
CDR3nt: TGTGCCAGCAGCTTCCGTACAGGGGGCGGGGAGACCCAGTACTTC
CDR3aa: CASSFRTGGGETQYF

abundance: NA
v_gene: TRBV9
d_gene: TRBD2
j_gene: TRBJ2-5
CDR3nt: TGTGCCAGCAGCGTAGACCCAGCGGGGAAGGAGACCCAGTACTTC
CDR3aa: CASSVDPAGKETQYF

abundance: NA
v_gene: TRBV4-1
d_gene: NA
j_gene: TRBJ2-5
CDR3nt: TGCGCCAGCAGCCTTCTAGGGGGGGGTAGTTGGGAGCAGTACTTC
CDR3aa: CASSLLGGGSWEQYF

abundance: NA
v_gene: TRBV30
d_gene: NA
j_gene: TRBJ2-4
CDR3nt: TGTGCCTGGAGTTATGGGCTTTCCAAAAACATTCAGTACTTC
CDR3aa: CAWSYGLSKNIQYF

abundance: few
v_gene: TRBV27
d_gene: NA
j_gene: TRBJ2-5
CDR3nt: TGTGCCAGCAGTTTATATGGGGGGGCGGAGACCCAGTACTTC
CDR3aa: CASSLYGGAETQYF

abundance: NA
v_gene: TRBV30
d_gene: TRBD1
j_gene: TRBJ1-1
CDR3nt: TGTGCCTGGGCAGGGGGCGGGCGGGGGAACACTGAAGCTTTCTTT
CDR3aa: CAWAGGGRGNTEAFF